This note documents a single T cell receptor (beta chain) sequence. Method: immunoSEQ multiplex PCR; TCRdb's copy keeps in-frame clones and lacks some. The sample contains roughly 92,000 clones, roughly 93% of which appear only once. Cells were sorted from thawed PBMC rested overnight and stained with GMM-loaded CD1B tetramer, viability dye and anti-CD3. CD1B tetramers were loaded with Rhodococcus equi-derived C32 glucose monomycolate. CD14-expressing monocytes were removed from PBMC before cryopreservation and sorting. The data originate from a study of T cells in tuberculosis. General study results and limits: T cells binding CD1B-GMM tetramer weakly possibly escaped the sort.

Trimming removed 1 base at V and 0 bases at J, with 7 bases between. The V gene's germline CDR1 is SEHNR and CDR2 FQNEAQ (reference sequence). CDR3 size: 15 residues. This clonotype was obtained from an adult woman with latent tuberculosis. Sequenced: CD1b-GMM tetramer-negative cells sorted from PBMCs. V gene TRBV7-9 combines with J gene TRBJ1-5; D perhaps matches TRBD1 (5 bases). CDR3 sequence (DNA): TGTGCCAGCAGCTTAGGGGACTATAGCAATCAGCCCCAGCATTTT. Its protein product is CASSLGDYSNQPQHF.